These T cell receptor beta chains were read from a single sample in a study of T cell responses to AZD1222 COVID-19 vaccine. Measured with immunoSEQ multiplex PCR; TCRdb has only the in-frame clones, and not every one. Here the sample spans 150,000 to 200,000 clones, almost 95% being singletons. Material: peripheral blood, obtained on day 0 of AZD1222 vaccination. The receptors here all came from an adult in good health. Each CDR3 is given with its conserved first and last residue. A D gene is named only where the DNA matches it firmly. Clone size is stated in some rows and not others, as once, few, many or a class when expanded.

d_gene	v_gene	j_gene	abundance	CDR3nt	CDR3aa
NA	TRBV12-3/TRBV12-4	TRBJ1-5	NA	TGTGCCAGCCTGGGGGGGGCCGGGCTGCCCCAGCATTTT	CASLGGAGLPQHF
TRBD2	TRBV24-1	TRBJ2-3	NA	TGTGCCACCAGCCCCCCGGAGACTAGCGGGGGCCACCTACGCACAGATACGCAGTATTTT	CATSPPETSGGHLRTDTQYF
NA	TRBV6-5	TRBJ1-1	NA	TGTGCCAGCGGGAGAACAACCCTGAACACTGAAGCTTTCTTT	CASGRTTLNTEAFF
TRBD1	TRBV30	TRBJ2-7	NA	TGTGCCTGGAGCAAGGGACAGGGGAGCTCCTACGAGCAGTACTTC	CAWSKGQGSSYEQYF
NA	TRBV5-5	TRBJ1-1	once	TGTGCCAGCGGTGGGAACACTGAAGCTTTCTTT	CASGGNTEAFF
NA	TRBV6-1	TRBJ1-5	NA	TGTGCCAGCAGTGACGACCGGTGGCCTACCAATCAGCCCCAGCATTTT	CASSDDRWPTNQPQHF
NA	TRBV7-9	TRBJ1-2	NA	TGTGCCAGCAGCTTACTGACGACACACAATAACTATGGCTACACCTTC	CASSLLTTHNNYGYTF
NA	TRBV30	TRBJ1-5	NA	TGTGCCTGGAACCCAGGGAGTGGGGGTCAGCCCCAGCATTTT	CAWNPGSGGQPQHF
NA	TRBV30	TRBJ1-6	NA	TGTGCCTGGAGTGGAGTCTCCTATAATTCACCCCTCCACTTT	CAWSGVSYNSPLHF
TRBD2	TRBV19	TRBJ2-1	NA	TGTGCCAGTAGTATAGCGGGGGTAGCGGGGAACGATGAGCAGTTCTTC	CASSIAGVAGNDEQFF
NA	TRBV13	TRBJ2-5	once	TGTGCCAGCAGCTTAAAGGGACACCAAGAGACCCAGTACTTC	CASSLKGHQETQYF